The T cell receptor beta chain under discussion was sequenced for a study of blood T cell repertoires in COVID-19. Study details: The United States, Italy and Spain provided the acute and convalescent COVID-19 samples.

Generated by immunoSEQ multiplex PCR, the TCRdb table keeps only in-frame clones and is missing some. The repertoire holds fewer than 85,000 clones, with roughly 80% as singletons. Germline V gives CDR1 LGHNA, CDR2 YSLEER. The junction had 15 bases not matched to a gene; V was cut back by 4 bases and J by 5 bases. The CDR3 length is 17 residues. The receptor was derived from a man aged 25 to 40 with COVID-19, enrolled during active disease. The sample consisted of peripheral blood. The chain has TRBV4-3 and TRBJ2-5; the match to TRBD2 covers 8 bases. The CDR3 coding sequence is TGCGCCAGCAGCCCAACTCTAGCGGGTAGGACCCTGGAGACCCAGTACTTC. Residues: CASSPTLAGRTLETQYF.